These T cell receptor beta chains were read from a single sample in a study of neurological immune-mediated disorders. Each CDR3 protein gets one entry after TCRdb re-called the 5' RACE reads with MiXCR. The sample includes around 90,000 distinct CDR3 sequences, less than 15% of them seen just once. The sequencing sample was made of PBMCs. Receptors were obtained from a female donor with HTLV-1-associated myelopathy (HAM/TSP). Both conserved end residues are part of each CDR3. The D gene is left open where the match is weak. Only part of the rows carry a size: once, few, many, or a class if the clone is expanded.

.	TRBJ2-5	.	TRBV20-1	CSARDSGGVETQYF	TGCAGTGCTAGAGATTCCGGAGGGGTGGAGACCCAGTACTTC
many	TRBJ2-7	.	TRBV20-1	CSARDPGSSYEQYF	TGCAGTGCTAGAGATCCAGGGAGCTCCTACGAGCAGTACTTC
many	TRBJ2-3	TRBD2	TRBV5-1	CASSKGLATDTQYF	TGCGCCAGCAGCAAGGGACTAGCGACAGATACGCAGTATTTT
few	TRBJ2-1	.	TRBV28	CAISGYTLEQFF	TGTGCCATCTCGGGGTACACCCTTGAGCAGTTCTTC
many	TRBJ2-2	TRBD1	TRBV29-1	CSAGTGGGELFF	TGCAGCGCCGGGACAGGAGGCGGGGAGCTGTTTTTT
many	TRBJ2-1	.	TRBV4-1	CASSQEGLAHNEQFF	TGCGCCAGCAGCCAAGAGGGCCTTGCCCACAATGAGCAGTTCTTC
many	TRBJ1-6	.	TRBV4-1	CASRLTGRNSPLHF	TGCGCCAGCAGGCTGACCGGCAGGAATTCACCCCTCCACTTT
many	TRBJ2-7	TRBD1	TRBV4-2	CASSQPLRDSTYEQYF	TGTGCCAGCAGCCAACCACTCCGGGACAGCACCTACGAGCAGTACTTC
many	TRBJ2-1	TRBD1	TRBV6-5	CASSRGITYNEQFF	TGTGCCAGCAGCAGGGGGATAACCTACAATGAGCAGTTCTTC
many	TRBJ2-5	.	TRBV5-1	CASRLGPELETQYF	TGCGCCAGCAGACTGGGCCCGGAATTAGAGACCCAGTACTTC
many	TRBJ2-6	.	TRBV15	CATSRDTRTLIQDAGANVLTF	TGTGCCACCAGCAGGGATACAAGGACGTTAATCCAAGACGCGGGGGCCAACGTCCTGACTTTC
many	TRBJ2-1	.	TRBV20-1	CSAMGNEQFF	TGCAGTGCCATGGGCAATGAGCAGTTCTTC
many	TRBJ2-1	.	TRBV4-1	CASSPSHSYNEQFF	TGCGCCAGCAGCCCTTCCCACTCCTACAATGAGCAGTTCTTC
.	TRBJ1-1	.	TRBV5-1	CASIPGPAGENTEAFF	TGCGCCAGCATCCCTGGACCCGCGGGGGAGAACACTGAAGCTTTCTTT
many	TRBJ2-1	TRBD2	TRBV7-8	CASSLKVVSGALTYNEQFF	TGTGCCAGCAGCTTAAAGGTGGTTAGCGGGGCTCTTACCTACAATGAGCAGTTCTTC
many	TRBJ2-7	.	TRBV6-2/TRBV6-3	CASRQAYEQYF	TGTGCCAGCAGACAGGCCTACGAGCAGTACTTC
many	TRBJ2-2	.	TRBV6-5	CASSPRTDNTGELFF	TGTGCCAGCAGTCCCCGGACGGATAACACCGGGGAGCTGTTTTTT
many	TRBJ2-1	TRBD1	TRBV5-1	CASSYGTGTNEQFF	TGCGCCAGCAGCTACGGGACAGGAACTAATGAGCAGTTCTTC
many	TRBJ1-2	TRBD1	TRBV9	CASSVAPGGFGYTF	TGTGCCAGCAGCGTAGCCCCAGGGGGCTTTGGCTACACCTTC
.	TRBJ1-1	TRBD1	TRBV5-1	CASSQDRDTEAFF	TGCGCCAGCAGTCAGGACAGGGACACTGAAGCTTTCTTT
many	TRBJ2-7	TRBD2	TRBV9	CASSAKSGGQIYEQYF	TGTGCCAGCAGCGCTAAGAGCGGGGGCCAAATCTACGAGCAGTACTTC
many	TRBJ2-7	.	TRBV11-2	CASSLDVGDEQYF	TGTGCCAGCAGCTTAGATGTCGGGGACGAGCAGTACTTC
many	TRBJ2-7	.	TRBV27	CASSFRNEQYF	TGTGCCAGCAGTTTTCGGAACGAGCAGTACTTC
many	TRBJ2-4	.	TRBV6-6	CASSYLGTDNKNIQYF	TGTGCCAGCAGTTACTTAGGGACGGACAACAAAAACATTCAGTACTTC
many	TRBJ2-7	.	TRBV5-1	CASSGGTPNYEQYF	TGCGCCAGCAGTGGTGGGACGCCCAACTACGAGCAGTACTTC
.	TRBJ2-7	.	TRBV7-9	CASSLGINRDLSYEQYF	TGTGCCAGCAGCTTAGGGATTAACCGGGACCTCTCCTACGAGCAGTACTTC
many	TRBJ2-7	.	TRBV12-3/TRBV12-4	CASSPAVRAYEQYF	TGTGCCAGCAGTCCGGCGGTCAGAGCCTACGAGCAGTACTTC
.	TRBJ1-4	.	TRBV20-1	CSARAWGAEKLFF	TGCAGTGCTAGAGCGTGGGGGGCTGAAAAACTGTTTTTT
few	TRBJ2-7	.	TRBV5-1	CASSLNQGAEQYF	TGCGCCAGCAGCTTGAATCAGGGCGCCGAGCAGTACTTC
many	TRBJ2-4	.	TRBV29-1	CSVETVIENIQYF	TGCAGCGTTGAGACAGTGATCGAAAACATTCAGTACTTC
.	TRBJ1-1	.	TRBV12-3/TRBV12-4	CASKVSLGGTEAFF	TGTGCCAGCAAAGTTTCTTTAGGGGGGACTGAAGCTTTCTTT
few	TRBJ1-1	.	TRBV20-1	CSAEKGNTEAFF	TGCAGTGCGGAAAAGGGGAACACTGAAGCTTTCTTT
.	TRBJ1-5	.	TRBV5-1	CASSPSDFSYQPQHF	TGCGCCAGCAGCCCTTCGGACTTCAGCTATCAGCCCCAGCATTTT
many	TRBJ2-7	.	TRBV6-5	CASSYSNEQYF	TGTGCCAGCAGTTACTCTAACGAGCAGTACTTC
many	TRBJ1-1	.	TRBV15	CATKQNTEAFF	TGTGCCACCAAACAGAACACTGAAGCTTTCTTT
many	TRBJ1-1	.	TRBV10-1	CASSESWTAEAFF	TGCGCCAGCAGTGAGTCATGGACAGCTGAAGCTTTCTTT
many	TRBJ2-1	TRBD1	TRBV5-1	CASSLVQGVYNEQFF	TGCGCCAGCAGCTTGGTACAGGGGGTCTACAATGAGCAGTTCTTC
many	TRBJ1-5	.	TRBV27	CASSPQGYNQPQHF	TGTGCCAGCAGTCCACAGGGATACAATCAGCCCCAGCATTTT
many	TRBJ2-1	TRBD1	TRBV7-9	CASSFAGQGALNEQFF	TGTGCCAGCAGCTTTGCGGGACAGGGGGCTTTGAATGAGCAGTTCTTC
many	TRBJ2-5	TRBD2	TRBV7-2	CASSRFSGNQETQYF	TGTGCCAGCAGCCGATTCAGCGGGAACCAAGAGACCCAGTACTTC
many	TRBJ2-5	.	TRBV24-1	CATSDFFGTQYF	TGTGCCACCAGTGATTTCTTCGGGACCCAGTACTTC
many	TRBJ2-3	.	TRBV15	CATSRDLVTSTDTQYF	TGTGCCACCAGCAGAGATCTGGTGACAAGCACAGATACGCAGTATTTT
many	TRBJ2-3	.	TRBV2	CAVERSTDTQYF	TGTGCCGTGGAACGTAGCACAGATACGCAGTATTTT
many	TRBJ1-3	.	TRBV20-1	CSARDGRVSGNTIYF	TGCAGTGCTAGAGATGGCCGGGTCTCTGGAAACACCATATATTTT
many	TRBJ2-3	.	TRBV28	CASSPLLGATDTQYF	TGTGCCAGCAGTCCGCTTCTGGGCGCCACAGATACGCAGTATTTT
few	TRBJ2-1	.	TRBV7-2	CASSLDEARGGYEQFF	TGTGCCAGCAGCTTAGATGAGGCGAGGGGAGGCTATGAGCAGTTCTTC
.	TRBJ2-7	.	TRBV5-1	CASSLFASYEQYF	TGCGCCAGCAGCTTGTTTGCCAGCTACGAGCAGTACTTC
few	TRBJ2-3	.	TRBV9	CASSVAGKQMDTQYF	TGTGCCAGCAGCGTAGCGGGAAAACAAATGGATACGCAGTATTTT
.	TRBJ1-1	.	TRBV5-1	CASSLRGDTEAFF	TGCGCCAGCAGCTTGAGGGGGGATACTGAAGCTTTCTTT
many	TRBJ2-7	TRBD1	TRBV13	CASRRNRGEQYF	TGTGCCAGCAGGCGTAACAGGGGTGAGCAGTACTTC
many	TRBJ2-7	.	TRBV9	CASSVVPGAFYEQYF	TGTGCCAGCAGCGTAGTCCCGGGAGCCTTCTACGAGCAGTACTTC
many	TRBJ2-5	TRBD2	TRBV15	CATSRGATVAGQETQYF	TGTGCTACCAGCAGAGGAGCCACGGTAGCGGGCCAAGAGACCCAGTACTTC
many	TRBJ2-1	.	TRBV3-1	CASSVRGRAEQFF	TGTGCCAGCAGCGTACGTGGGCGGGCGGAGCAGTTCTTC
many	TRBJ2-2	.	TRBV5-5	CASSLRWTANTGELFF	TGTGCCAGCAGCTTGCGCTGGACAGCGAACACCGGGGAGCTGTTTTTT
many	TRBJ1-2	.	TRBV7-2	CASSSLSSPRARVPNGYTF	TGTGCCAGCAGCTCACTCTCCTCCCCCAGGGCGAGGGTTCCAAATGGCTACACCTTC
many	TRBJ1-4	TRBD1	TRBV5-1	CASSSGQVARPSEKLFF	TGCGCCAGCAGCTCCGGACAGGTCGCTCGTCCTAGTGAAAAACTGTTTTTT
.	TRBJ1-5	.	TRBV15	CATSRDKGQGQPQHF	TGTGCCACCAGCAGAGATAAAGGGCAGGGACAGCCCCAGCATTTT
.	TRBJ1-2	.	TRBV4-3	CASSQDLWQRYGYTF	TGCGCCAGCAGCCAAGACTTGTGGCAGCGCTATGGCTACACCTTC